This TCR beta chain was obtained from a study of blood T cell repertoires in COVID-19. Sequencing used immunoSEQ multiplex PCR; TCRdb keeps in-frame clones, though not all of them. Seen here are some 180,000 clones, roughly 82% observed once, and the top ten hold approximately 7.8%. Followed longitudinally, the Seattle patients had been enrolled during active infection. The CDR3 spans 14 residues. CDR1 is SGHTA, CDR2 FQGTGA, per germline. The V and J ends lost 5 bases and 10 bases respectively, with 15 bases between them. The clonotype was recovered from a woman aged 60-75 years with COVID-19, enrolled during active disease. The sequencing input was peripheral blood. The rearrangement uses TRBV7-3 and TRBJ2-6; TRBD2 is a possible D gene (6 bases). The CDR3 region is CASSRKGGENVLTF. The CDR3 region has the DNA TGTGCCAGCAGCCGTAAAGGCGGGGAAAACGTCCTGACTTTC. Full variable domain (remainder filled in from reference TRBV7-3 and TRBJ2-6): GAGVSQTPSNKVTEKGKYVELRCDPISGHTALYWYRQSLGQGPEFLIYFQGTGAADDSGLPNDRFFAVRPEGSVSTLKIQRTERGDSAVYLCASSRKGGENVLTFGAGSRLTVL.